This T cell receptor beta chain appears in the sequencing data of a study of T cells after yellow fever vaccination. MiXCR, applied by TCRdb to the 5' RACE reads, yields one record per CDR3 protein. The data contain 150,000 to 200,000 distinct CDR3 sequences, 7% to 10% of them singletons. In regard to this clonotype: A much larger clonotype is one base distant, so this may be a read error.

This CDR3 is built from 14 residues. The V gene end was trimmed by 4 bases and the J gene end by 7 bases; junction bases not matched to a gene: 8. Per the germline V gene, CDR1 is LGHDT and CDR2 is YNNKEL (reference sequence). The specimen was CD8+ T cells sorted from PBMCs, collected 45 days after the yellow fever booster vaccination. This sequence joins TRBV3-1 and TRBJ1-2; 8 bases line up with TRBD1. The TCR sequence derives from a man in his late teens or twenties who received the YFV17D yellow fever vaccine. The chain's CDR3 is CASSPGQGDFGYTF. CDR3 DNA: TGTGCCAGCAGCCCAGGACAGGGCGACTTTGGCTACACCTTC.